The rows below give T cell receptor beta chains drawn from one sample of a study of blood T cell repertoires in COVID-19. Assay: immunoSEQ multiplex PCR; the TCRdb copy retains only in-frame clones and omits some. The sample includes 200,000 to 250,000 clones, approximately 82% of them seen just once. Sequenced sample: peripheral blood. These receptors originate from a woman older than 75 with acute or convalescent COVID-19. Each CDR3 is given with its conserved first and last residue. Each record gives: D gene, V gene, clone size, J gene, CDR3 length, CDR3 DNA, CDR3 protein. D genes are given only for firm matches. Some rows have no size entry. The others give once, few or many, or a class for an expanded clone.

.,TRBV9,medium-sized,TRBJ1-2,14,TGTGCCAGCAGCGTAGGCACAGGGAGGGGTGGCTACACCTTC,CASSVGTGRGGYTF
TRBD2,TRBV7-3,.,TRBJ2-1,15,TGTGCCAGCAGCATCCCGGGAGGGGCCTACAATGAGCAGTTCTTC,CASSIPGGAYNEQFF
TRBD1,TRBV15,.,TRBJ2-7,15,TGTGCCACCAGCAGAGGAGGTGACAGGGGTCGCGAGCAGTACTTC,CATSRGGDRGREQYF
TRBD2,TRBV2,few,TRBJ2-1,11,TGTGCCAGCTGTCCGGGACTAGCCTGTTTCTTC,CASCPGLACFF
.,TRBV11-2,.,TRBJ2-1,11,TGTGCCAGCAGCTTAGGCGGGGAGCAGTTCTTC,CASSLGGEQFF
.,TRBV19,.,TRBJ1-5,17,TGTGCCAGTAGTAACAGCCTCCGGGGGGAACGCGATCAGCCCCAGCATTTT,CASSNSLRGERDQPQHF
.,TRBV7-2,.,TRBJ1-1,13,TGTGCCAGCAGCTTAGCCCCAGGGATTGAAGCTTTCTTT,CASSLAPGIEAFF
.,TRBV27,.,TRBJ1-6,15,TGTGCCAGCAGTTTATCCGCCAGCTATAATTCACCCCTCCACTTT,CASSLSASYNSPLHF
TRBD1,TRBV9,.,TRBJ2-2,18,TGTGCCAGCAGCGTAGGGCCTTTAGACAGGGGGAACACCGGGGAGCTGTTTTTT,CASSVGPLDRGNTGELFF
TRBD2,TRBV2,.,TRBJ2-7,15,TGTGCCTGGGGGACTAGCGGGGGCCTTTCCTACGAGCAGTACTTC,CAWGTSGGLSYEQYF
.,TRBV2,.,TRBJ2-7,15,TGTGCCAGCATGAGGGTAGCCGCTACATCCTACGAGCAGTACTTC,CASMRVAATSYEQYF
.,TRBV18,.,TRBJ1-2,17,TGTGCCAGCTCCCCCAGCTCTTCTCAGGTGGGGCACTATGGCTACACCTTC,CASSPSSSQVGHYGYTF